This T cell receptor (beta chain) was documented in a study of identical twins. As regards this clonotype: Antigen unknown.

Donors uniformly comprised healthy Caucasians. Notes on the study in general: There were fewer insertions in abundant cord blood beta clonotypes, but memory repertoires showed no such pattern. Compared with models, monozygotic twins showed more out-of-frame TCR alpha sharing.

V was clipped by 6 bases and J by 3 bases, with 15 bases between them. CDR3 length: 13 residues. Germline CDR1 DFQATT, CDR2 SNEGSKA (reference sequence). Template switching introduced a universal primer site, and the cDNA bore unique molecular identifiers. Each CDR3 protein gets one entry after TCRdb re-called the 5' RACE reads with MiXCR. The repertoire consists of approximately 470,000 distinct CDR3 sequences, with 12% to 15% occurring once and the leading ten covering about 0.52%. These same data were also listed under a study on yellow fever vaccine responses in identical twins.

V is TRBV20-1 and J is TRBJ2-7; D might be TRBD1 or TRBD2, each matching 5 bases. Sequences were obtained from CD4+ T cells sorted from blood. This sequence originates from a woman aged 18-30 years in good health. CDR3 amino acids: CSAWDAGGYEQYF. The CDR3 DNA follows: TGCAGTGCATGGGACGCAGGAGGCTACGAGCAGTACTTC.